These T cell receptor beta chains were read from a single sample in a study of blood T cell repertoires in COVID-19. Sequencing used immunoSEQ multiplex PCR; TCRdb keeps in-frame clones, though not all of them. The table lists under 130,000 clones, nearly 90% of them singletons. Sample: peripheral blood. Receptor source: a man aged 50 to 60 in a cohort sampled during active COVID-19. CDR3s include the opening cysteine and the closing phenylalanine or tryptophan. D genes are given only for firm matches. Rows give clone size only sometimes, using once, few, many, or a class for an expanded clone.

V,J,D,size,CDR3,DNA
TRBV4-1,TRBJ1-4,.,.,CASSQESAGVIEKLFF,TGCGCCAGCAGCCAAGAGTCTGCAGGTGTGATTGAAAAACTGTTTTTT
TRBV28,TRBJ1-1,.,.,CASNLPLGGNTEAFF,TGTGCCAGCAACCTTCCCTTGGGGGGGAACACTGAAGCTTTCTTT
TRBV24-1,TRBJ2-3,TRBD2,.,CATSDTGGLDTQYF,TGTGCCACCAGTGATACGGGGGGACTAGATACGCAGTATTTT
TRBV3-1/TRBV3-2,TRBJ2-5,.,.,CASSPTHGETQYF,TGTGCCAGCAGCCCGACCCACGGGGAGACCCAGTACTTC
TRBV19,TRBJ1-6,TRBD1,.,CASKGTGGGSPLHF,TGTGCCAGTAAAGGGACAGGGGGTGGGTCACCCCTCCACTTT
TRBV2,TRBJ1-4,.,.,CASSDRQGGEKLFF,TGTGCCAGCAGTGATAGACAAGGGGGTGAAAAACTGTTTTTT
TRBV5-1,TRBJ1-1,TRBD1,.,CASSYRGRTNTEAFF,TGCGCCAGCAGCTACAGGGGGCGGACGAACACTGAAGCTTTCTTT
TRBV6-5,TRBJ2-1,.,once,CASSYRGHTSYNEQFF,TGTGCCAGCAGTTACCGGGGACATACCTCCTACAATGAGCAGTTCTTC
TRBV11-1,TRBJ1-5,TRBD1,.,CASSQDRNQPQHF,TGTGCCAGCAGCCAGGACAGGAATCAGCCCCAGCATTTT
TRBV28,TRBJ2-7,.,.,CASIRGADDIYEQYF,TGTGCCAGCATACGCGGGGCAGATGACATCTACGAGCAGTACTTC
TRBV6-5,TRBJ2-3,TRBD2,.,CASRAGGPDTQYF,TGTGCCAGCAGAGCGGGGGGGCCAGATACGCAGTATTTT
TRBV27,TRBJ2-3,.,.,CASGLAFTQYF,TGTGCCAGCGGCCTAGCTTTTACGCAGTATTTT
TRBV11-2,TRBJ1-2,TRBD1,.,CASSLSGTDIHGYTF,TGTGCCAGCAGCTTATCCGGGACAGACATCCATGGCTACACCTTC
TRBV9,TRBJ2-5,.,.,CASSKGETQYF,TGTGCCAGCAGTAAGGGGGAGACCCAGTACTTC
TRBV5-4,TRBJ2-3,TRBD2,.,CASSFGSGAGDTQYF,TGTGCCAGCAGCTTCGGGAGCGGGGCGGGAGATACGCAGTATTTT
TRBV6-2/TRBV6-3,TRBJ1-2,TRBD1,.,CASSQERWDRGRYGYTF,TGTGCCAGCAGCCAGGAACGATGGGACAGGGGACGCTATGGCTACACCTTC
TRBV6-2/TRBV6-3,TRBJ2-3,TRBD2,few,CASSYSPSGGSTDTQYF,TGTGCCAGCAGTTACTCCCCCAGCGGGGGTAGCACAGATACGCAGTATTTT
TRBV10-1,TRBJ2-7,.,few,CASSPAGGLSSYEQYF,TGCGCCAGCTCCCCCGCTGGGGGGTTGAGCTCCTACGAGCAGTACTTC
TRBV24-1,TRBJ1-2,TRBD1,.,CATSRGNGYTF,TGTGCCACCAGCAGGGGGAACGGCTACACCTTC
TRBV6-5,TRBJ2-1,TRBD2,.,CASSPLAGGYNEQFF,TGTGCCAGCAGTCCCTTAGCGGGGGGGTACAATGAGCAGTTCTTC
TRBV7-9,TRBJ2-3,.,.,CASSFGGDTQYF,TGTGCCAGCAGCTTCGGCGGAGATACGCAGTATTTT
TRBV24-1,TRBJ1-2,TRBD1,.,CATSDTGGHGYTF,TGTGCCACCAGTGACACAGGGGGCCATGGCTACACCTTC
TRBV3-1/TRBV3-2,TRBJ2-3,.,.,CASSPGGGGLDTQYF,TGTGCCAGCAGCCCCGGAGGGGGGGGGCTAGATACGCAGTATTTT
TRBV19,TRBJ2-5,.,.,CASSTPGWETQYF,TGTGCCAGTAGTACCCCAGGGTGGGAGACCCAGTACTTC
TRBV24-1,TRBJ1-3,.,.,CATPGLGSLFSGNTIYF,TGTGCCACTCCGGGACTAGGCTCCCTATTCTCTGGAAACACCATATATTTT
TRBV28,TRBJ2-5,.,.,CASSFNSRGKRWETQYF,TGTGCCAGCAGTTTTAACTCGCGGGGAAAACGATGGGAGACCCAGTACTTC
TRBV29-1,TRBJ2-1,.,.,CSVDRPSSNEQFF,TGCAGCGTTGACAGGCCCTCCTCGAATGAGCAGTTCTTC
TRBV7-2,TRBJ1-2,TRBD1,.,CASSVSGTVYGYTF,TGTGCCAGCAGCGTTTCCGGGACAGTCTATGGCTACACCTTC
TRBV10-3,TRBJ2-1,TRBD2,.,CAISAHSGGADEQFF,TGTGCCATCAGTGCCCATAGCGGGGGGGCCGATGAGCAGTTCTTC
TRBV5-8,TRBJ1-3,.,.,CTRMRAIYF,TGTACGCGGATGCGGGCCATATATTTT
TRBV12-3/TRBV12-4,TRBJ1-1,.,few,CASSFRTDEAFF,TGTGCCAGCAGTTTTCGGACTGACGAAGCTTTCTTT
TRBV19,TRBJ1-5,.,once,CASIGQFNQPQHF,TGTGCCAGTATTGGGCAGTTCAATCAGCCCCAGCATTTT
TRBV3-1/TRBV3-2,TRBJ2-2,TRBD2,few,CASSQVRTSGGELFF,TGTGCCAGCAGCCAAGTTAGGACTAGCGGCGGGGAGCTGTTTTTT
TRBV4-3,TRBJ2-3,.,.,CASSQEQGMNTQYF,TGCGCCAGCAGCCAAGAGCAGGGTATGAATACGCAGTATTTT
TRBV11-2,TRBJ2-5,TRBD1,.,CASSFTGATPYQETQYF,TGTGCCAGCAGCTTTACAGGGGCCACACCGTACCAAGAGACCCAGTACTTC
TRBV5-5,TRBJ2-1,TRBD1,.,CASSPGQPTYNEQFF,TGTGCCAGCAGCCCGGGACAGCCTACCTACAATGAGCAGTTCTTC
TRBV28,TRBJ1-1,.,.,CASSLSAPGNTEAFF,TGTGCCAGCAGTTTATCGGCTCCGGGGAACACTGAAGCTTTCTTT
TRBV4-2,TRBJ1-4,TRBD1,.,CASSQEQGAHEKLFF,TGTGCCAGCAGCCAAGAACAGGGGGCGCATGAAAAACTGTTTTTT
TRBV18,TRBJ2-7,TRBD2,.,CASSPPGTSGGAFYEQYF,TGTGCCAGCTCACCACCTGGGACTAGCGGGGGGGCCTTCTACGAGCAGTACTTC
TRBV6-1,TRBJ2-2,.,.,CASSESGGPNTGELFF,TGTGCCAGCAGTGAATCCGGCGGTCCAAACACCGGGGAGCTGTTTTTT
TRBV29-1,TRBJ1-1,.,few,CSVELRGLLNTEAFF,TGCAGCGTTGAACTTAGGGGACTGCTGAACACTGAAGCTTTCTTT
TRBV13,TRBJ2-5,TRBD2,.,CASSPLGGSGGVVTQYF,TGTGCCAGCAGCCCCCTCGGAGGTAGCGGGGGGGTGGTGACCCAGTACTTC
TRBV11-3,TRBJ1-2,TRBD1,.,CASSPRDRGYGYTF,TGTGCCAGCAGCCCGCGGGACAGGGGCTATGGCTACACCTTC
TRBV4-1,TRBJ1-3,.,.,CASSLADSGNTIYF,TGCGCCAGCAGCCTCGCAGACTCTGGAAACACCATATATTTT